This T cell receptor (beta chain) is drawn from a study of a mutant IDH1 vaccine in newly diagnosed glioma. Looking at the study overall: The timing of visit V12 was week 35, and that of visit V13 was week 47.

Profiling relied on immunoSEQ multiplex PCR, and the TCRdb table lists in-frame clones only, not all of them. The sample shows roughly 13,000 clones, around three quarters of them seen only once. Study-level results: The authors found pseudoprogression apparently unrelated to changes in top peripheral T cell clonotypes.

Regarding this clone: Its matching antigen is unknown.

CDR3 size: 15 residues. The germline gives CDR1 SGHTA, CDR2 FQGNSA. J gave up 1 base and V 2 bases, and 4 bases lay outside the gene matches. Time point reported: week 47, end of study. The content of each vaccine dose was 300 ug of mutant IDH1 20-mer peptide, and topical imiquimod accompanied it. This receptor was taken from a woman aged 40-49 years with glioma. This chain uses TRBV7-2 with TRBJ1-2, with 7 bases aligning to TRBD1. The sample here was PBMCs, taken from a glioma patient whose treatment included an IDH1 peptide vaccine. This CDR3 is CASSLRGRVNYGYTF. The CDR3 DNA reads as TGTGCCAGCAGCTTAAGGGGGCGAGTTAACTATGGCTACACCTTC.